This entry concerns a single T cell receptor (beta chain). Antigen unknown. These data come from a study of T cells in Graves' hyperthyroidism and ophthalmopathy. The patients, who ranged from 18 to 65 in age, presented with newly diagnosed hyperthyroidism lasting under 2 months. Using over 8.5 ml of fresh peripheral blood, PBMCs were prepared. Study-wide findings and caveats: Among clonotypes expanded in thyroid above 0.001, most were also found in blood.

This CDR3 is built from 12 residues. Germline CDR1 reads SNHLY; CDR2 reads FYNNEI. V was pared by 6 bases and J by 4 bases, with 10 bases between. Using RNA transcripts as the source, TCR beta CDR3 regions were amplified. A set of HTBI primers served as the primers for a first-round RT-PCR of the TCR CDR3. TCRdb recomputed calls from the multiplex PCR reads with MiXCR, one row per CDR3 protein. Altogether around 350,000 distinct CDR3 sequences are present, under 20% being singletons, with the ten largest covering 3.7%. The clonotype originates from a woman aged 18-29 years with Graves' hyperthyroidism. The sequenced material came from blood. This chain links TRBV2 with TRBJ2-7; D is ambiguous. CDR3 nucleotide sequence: TGTGCCAGCAGCCTAAGTTGGTACGAGCAGTACTTC. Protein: CASSLSWYEQYF.